The 15 T cell receptor beta chains reported below all come from one sample, sequenced in a study of cytomegalovirus exposure and HLA in healthy donors. The primer mix had 60 Vbeta and 13 Jbeta primers. Assay: immunoSEQ multiplex PCR; the TCRdb copy retains only in-frame clones and omits some. This repertoire includes 70,000 to 80,000 clones. The sequenced sample was PBMCs. All receptors come from a man aged 35 to 55 in good health and CMV-seronegative.

The rearrangement links TRBV14 to TRBJ1-3, with D maybe TRBD1 (6 bases). The CDR3 has 18 amino acids. Trimming took 1 base from V and 1 from J, leaving 17 bases between them. The germline V gene encodes CDR1 SGHDN and CDR2 FVKESK. This chain's CDR3 is CASSQASGRGNSGNTIYF. The DNA of the CDR3 is TGTGCCAGCAGCCAAGCGAGCGGCAGGGGAAATTCTGGAAACACCATATATTTT.

The rearrangement joins TRBV7-9 to TRBJ1-6; D is unclear. Looked up from germline, CDR1 is SEHNR and CDR2 is FQNEAQ (reference sequence). The CDR3 runs 14 residues. Between the trimmed V and J ends, which lost 1 base and 10 bases, there was a span of 11 bases. The CDR3 DNA follows: TGTGCCAGCAGCTTAGACGGGTGGCGGTCACCCCTCCACTTT. This encodes CASSLDGWRSPLHF.

This chain joins TRBV2 and TRBJ1-4; 7 nucleotides line up with TRBD1. Germline CDR1 and CDR2: SNHLY and FYNNEI. V was clipped by 6 bases and J by 0 bases; unmatched bases: 4. CDR3 length equals 15 residues. This CDR3 is CASSDRESTNEKLFF. For the CDR3, the DNA is TGTGCCAGCAGCGACAGGGAGTCAACTAATGAAAAACTGTTTTTT.

This chain uses TRBV4-1 with TRBJ1-1, with TRBD1 identical over 7 bases. The CDR3 is 15 residues long. Germline V gives CDR1 MGHRA, CDR2 YSYEKL. J was trimmed by 1 base and V by 6 bases; bases with no gene match: 8. CDR3 region: CASSDRANGNTEAFF. In DNA form, the CDR3 reads TGCGCCAGCAGTGACAGGGCAAACGGGAACACTGAAGCTTTCTTT.

This chain connects TRBV9 to TRBJ1-6; 7 bases are a match to TRBD1. The CDR3 is made up of 17 amino acids. Germline loops: CDR1 SGDLS, CDR2 YYNGEE. V lost 4 bases to trimming and J lost 0 bases; unmatched junction nucleotides: 7. This chain's CDR3 is CASSPAGGSSYNSPLHF. For the CDR3, the DNA is TGTGCCAGCAGCCCCGCAGGGGGTAGCTCCTATAATTCACCCCTCCACTTT.

V and J are TRBV30 and TRBJ1-5, with TRBD1 identical over 7 bases. Germline CDR1 reads GTSNPN; CDR2 reads SVGIG (reference sequence). J gave up 3 bases and V 4 bases, and 3 bases lay outside the gene matches. The CDR3 has 13 residues. CDR3 in amino acids: CAWTGGNNQPQHF. As DNA, the CDR3 is TGTGCCTGGACAGGGGGAAACAATCAGCCCCAGCATTTT.

The chain joins TRBV30 to TRBJ1-1; D may be TRBD1 (6 bases). The CDR3 is made up of 12 amino acids. The germline gives CDR1 GTSNPN, CDR2 SVGIG (reference sequence). As DNA, the CDR3 is TGTGCACGGGGACAATCAAGGGCTGAAGCTTTCTTT. Translating it yields CARGQSRAEAFF.

This sequence joins TRBV6-5 and TRBJ2-7; TRBD2 matches at 12 bases. The CDR3 is 15 amino acids. Germline V gene data show CDR1 as MNHEY and CDR2 as SVGAGI. V lost 4 bases and J lost 6; bases outside the gene matches: 7. The CDR3 coding sequence is TGTGCCAGCAGTTCCCCAAGGACTAGCGGGGTCGAGCAGTACTTC. Its translation is CASSSPRTSGVEQYF.

The V call is TRBV5-1, the J call TRBJ1-2; TRBD1 matches at 7 bases. The germline CDR1 and CDR2 sequences are SGHRS and YFSETQ. The V and J ends lost 4 bases and 0 bases, in that order; junction bases with no gene match: 3. The CDR3 is 14 amino acids. The CDR3 region is CASSIDRANYGYTF. Written as DNA, the CDR3 is TGCGCCAGCAGCATCGACAGGGCTAACTATGGCTACACCTTC.

V usage is TRBV6-5 and J usage is TRBJ1-1; TRBD1 is a possible D gene (5 bases). There are 12 residues in the CDR3. Germline CDR1 is MNHEY and CDR2 is SVGAGI. V shed 8 bases and J shed 1 base, with 8 bases lying between them. DNA of the CDR3: TGTGCCAGCGGAACAGGGAACACTGAAGCTTTCTTT. This sequence encodes CASGTGNTEAFF.

The chain combines TRBV30 with TRBJ2-2; a weak D match, TRBD1 (5 bases). V was cut by 4 bases and J by 6 bases, with 12 bases left in between. Per germline, CDR1 GTSNPN and CDR2 SVGIG (reference sequence). The CDR3 is made up of 13 amino acids. This chain's CDR3 is CAWTLGPSGELFF. CDR3 sequence (DNA): TGTGCCTGGACACTGGGGCCCTCCGGGGAGCTGTTTTTT. The full variable domain, in which reference TRBV30 and TRBJ2-2 provide the parts outside the CDR3, is SQTIHQWPATLVQPVGSPLSLECTVEGTSNPNLYWYRQAAGRGLQLLFYSVGIGQISSEVPQNLSASRPQDRQFILSSKKLLLSDSGFYLCAWTLGPSGELFFGEGSRLTVL.

The chain uses TRBV6-5 and TRBJ2-3, with 7 bases matching TRBD1. Trimming cost V 1 base and J 4 bases; bases outside gene matches: 2. Germline CDR1 reads MNHEY; CDR2 reads SVGAGI. CDR3 size: 14 residues. CDR3 amino acids: CASSYLQGSDTQYF. CDR3 DNA: TGTGCCAGCAGTTACTTACAGGGGTCAGATACGCAGTATTTT.

CDR3 loop: CASSHYNRGETQYF. The CDR3 DNA follows: TGTGCCAGCAGCCATTATAACAGGGGGGAGACCCAGTACTTC. V is TRBV5-4 and J is TRBJ2-5, with TRBD1 matching over 8 bases. The CDR3 extends over 14 amino acids. Germline assignment: CDR1 SGHNT and CDR2 YYREEE (reference sequence). V was pared by 4 bases and J by 5 bases, with 7 bases of the junction left unmatched.

The chain employs TRBV5-1 and TRBJ2-1; 8 bases are shared with TRBD1. J was trimmed by 3 bases and V by 0 bases; bases with no gene match: 14. The CDR3 covers 19 residues. Germline lookup yields CDR1 SGHRS and CDR2 YFSETQ. This CDR3 reads CASSLEGQGSNPFYNEQFF. The CDR3 DNA reads as TGCGCCAGCAGCTTGGAAGGACAGGGATCCAACCCATTCTACAATGAGCAGTTCTTC.

The rearrangement uses TRBV7-2 and TRBJ2-1, with 8 bases that match TRBD2. Trimming took 2 bases from V and 6 from J; bases not matched to a gene: 6. The CDR3 sequence is 15 residues long. The V gene's germline CDR1 is SGHTA and CDR2 FQGNSA. Here the CDR3 reads CASSLTGGVGNEQFF. The CDR3 DNA sequence: TGTGCCAGCAGCTTAACCGGGGGGGTTGGCAATGAGCAGTTCTTC.